Listed here is a single T cell receptor (beta chain). This sample was included in a study of blood T cell repertoires in COVID-19. Study as a whole: Spain, Italy and the United States supplied samples that represented acute and convalescent COVID-19. Sample material is recorded as cDNA or gDNA derived from T cells, B-cell-depleted T cells, or PBMCs.

J lost 0 bases, V lost 1 base, and 0 bases had no gene match. This CDR3 region has 16 residues. Germline loops: CDR1 LGHDT, CDR2 YNNKEL (reference sequence). Sequencing was performed with immunoSEQ multiplex PCR; in TCRdb, only in-frame clones are kept and a portion is missing. The data hold tens of thousands of clones, with 70% to 90% observed a single time. J is TRBJ1-3 and V is TRBV3-1 (or the pseudogene TRBV3-2); 10 positions match TRBD1. The receptor was derived from a man older than 75 with active COVID-19. Sequencing was performed on peripheral blood. CDR3 DNA sequence: TGTGCCAGCAGCCAAGGGACAGGGGGCTCTGGAAACACCATATATTTT. It codes for CASSQGTGGSGNTIYF.